This T cell receptor beta chain was profiled in a study of blood T cell repertoires in COVID-19. TCRdb keeps only in-frame clones here, not all; method: immunoSEQ multiplex PCR. The repertoire includes about 160,000 clones, more than 65% of them detected once, and over 9.5% sits in the top ten. CDR1 is SGHVS, CDR2 FQNEAQ, per germline. V lost 5 bases and J lost 10; bases outside the gene matches: 8. This CDR3 is 13 amino acids long. The sample holds a few counts of this clone. The chain uses TRBV7-8 and TRBJ2-5, with 9 bases that match TRBD1. The clonotype was recovered from a woman of 80 years or more with active or convalescent COVID-19. The sequencing input was peripheral blood. In nucleotides, the CDR3 is TGTGCCAGCAGCAGGGACAGGGCTGGAGGCCAGTACTTC. Its translation is CASSRDRAGGQYF.